The clone carrying this T cell receptor (beta chain) was recorded at least ten times. Antigen unknown. Multiplex PCR in two rounds served to amplify TCR beta CDR3 from genomic DNA. Round one of PCR was performed, and it used primers specific to each TRBV and TRBJ gene. TCRdb called the multiplex PCR reads again in MiXCR, with one record for every CDR3 protein. This table holds 23,000 or so distinct CDR3 sequences, 30% to 45% found once. The CDR3 has 17 residues. The V segment lost 5 bases and the J segment 4 bases; nucleotides outside the gene matches: 11. Per the germline V gene, CDR1 is SGHNT and CDR2 is YENEEA. The data are from a study of prognosis after radiotherapy for stage I lung cancer. Study-wide background: Between early 2018 and January 2019, patients with stage I non-small cell lung cancer were enrolled. Radiotherapy took the form of SBRT (3 to 5 fractions) with a biologically effective dose of at least 100 Gy.

Overall study findings and caveats: It was in patients who developed distant metastases that Shannon entropy after stereotactic body radiation therapy was lower.

Node-negative status on CT and PET/CT applied to all patients, none having prior chemotherapy, radiotherapy or other malignancies. The specimen was PBMCs, collected before or after stereotactic body radiation therapy (not recorded which). The TCR sequence derives from a donor of 50 years or more with non-small cell lung cancer. The V and J genes are TRBV11-3 and TRBJ1-1, with 12 bases aligning to TRBD1. The CDR3 here is CASSPGGTGGMSTEAFF. The CDR3 bases are TGTGCCAGCAGCCCCGGAGGGACAGGGGGCATGAGCACTGAAGCTTTCTTT.